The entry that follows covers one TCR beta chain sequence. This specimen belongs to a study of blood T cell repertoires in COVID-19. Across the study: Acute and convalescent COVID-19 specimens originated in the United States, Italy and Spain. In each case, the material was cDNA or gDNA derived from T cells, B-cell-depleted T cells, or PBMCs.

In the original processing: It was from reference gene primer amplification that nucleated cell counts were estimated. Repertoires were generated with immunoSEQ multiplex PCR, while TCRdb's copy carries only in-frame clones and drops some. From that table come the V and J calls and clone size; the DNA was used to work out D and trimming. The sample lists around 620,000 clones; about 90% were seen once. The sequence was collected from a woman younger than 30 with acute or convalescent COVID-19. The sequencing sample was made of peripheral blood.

DNA for the CDR3: TGTGCCAGCACCTCTTGGACAGGGGACAACTATGGCTACACCTTC. This sequence encodes CASTSWTGDNYGYTF. The chain couples TRBV7-8 to TRBJ1-2; 9 bases are shared with TRBD1. There are 15 residues in the CDR3. The ends lost 7 bases at V and 2 bases at J; junction bases unmatched: 8. CDR1 and CDR2 (germline): SGHVS, FQNEAQ.